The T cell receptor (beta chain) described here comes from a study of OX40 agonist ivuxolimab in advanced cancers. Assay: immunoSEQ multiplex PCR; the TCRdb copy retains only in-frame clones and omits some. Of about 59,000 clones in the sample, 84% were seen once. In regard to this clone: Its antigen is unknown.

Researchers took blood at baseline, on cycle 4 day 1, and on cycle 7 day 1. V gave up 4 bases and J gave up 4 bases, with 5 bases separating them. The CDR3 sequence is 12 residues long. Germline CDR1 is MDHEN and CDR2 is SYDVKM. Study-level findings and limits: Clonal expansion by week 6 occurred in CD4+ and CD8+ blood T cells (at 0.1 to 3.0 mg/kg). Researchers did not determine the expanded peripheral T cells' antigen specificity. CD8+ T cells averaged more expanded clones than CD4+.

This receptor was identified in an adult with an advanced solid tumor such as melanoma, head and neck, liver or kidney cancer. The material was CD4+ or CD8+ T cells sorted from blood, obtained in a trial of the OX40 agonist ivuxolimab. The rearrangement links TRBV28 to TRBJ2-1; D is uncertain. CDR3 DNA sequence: TGTGCCAGCAGTTCCCGTTACAATGAGCAGTTCTTC. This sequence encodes CASSSRYNEQFF.